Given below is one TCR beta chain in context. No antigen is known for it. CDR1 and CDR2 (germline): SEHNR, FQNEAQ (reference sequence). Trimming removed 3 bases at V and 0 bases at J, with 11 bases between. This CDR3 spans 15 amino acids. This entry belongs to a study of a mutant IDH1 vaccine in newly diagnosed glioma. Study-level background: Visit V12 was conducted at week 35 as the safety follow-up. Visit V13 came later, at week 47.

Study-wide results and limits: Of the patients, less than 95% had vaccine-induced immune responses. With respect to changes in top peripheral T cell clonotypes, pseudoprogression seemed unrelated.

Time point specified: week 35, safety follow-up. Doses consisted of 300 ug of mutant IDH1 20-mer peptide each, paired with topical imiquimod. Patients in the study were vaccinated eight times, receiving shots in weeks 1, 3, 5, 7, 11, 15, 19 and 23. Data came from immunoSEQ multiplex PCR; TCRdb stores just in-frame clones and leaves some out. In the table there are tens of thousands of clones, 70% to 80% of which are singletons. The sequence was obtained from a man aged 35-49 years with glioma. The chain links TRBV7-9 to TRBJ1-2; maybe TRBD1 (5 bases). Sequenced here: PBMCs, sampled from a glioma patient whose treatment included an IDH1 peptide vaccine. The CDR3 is CASSLGQGANYGYTF. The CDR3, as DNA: TGTGCCAGCAGCTTGGGTCAGGGAGCTAACTATGGCTACACCTTC.